The rows below give T cell receptor beta chains drawn from one sample of a study of CD8 T cells in ankylosing spondylitis. MiXCR was run by TCRdb on the 5' RACE reads, yielding one entry per CDR3 protein. The table includes 800,000 to 900,000 distinct CDR3 sequences, about 12% detected once. Sequenced sample: blood, either unsorted or a sorted T cell fraction (not recorded which). These receptors were obtained from a male donor with ankylosing spondylitis. Both conserved end residues are trimmed from each CDR3. The order of the fields is clone size, V gene, J gene, CDR3 protein. Clone size appears in some rows only: once, few, many, or a class for an expanded clone.

>-|TRBV5-8|TRBJ2-7
AISLGNQYEQY
>-|TRBV5-1|TRBJ2-7
ASSLAAGLVYEQY
>few|TRBV24-1|TRBJ2-1
ATSDLSGGRF
>many|TRBV7-2|TRBJ2-7
ASSLASGLAGVEQY
>few|TRBV24-1|TRBJ2-5
ATSTPLAGEETQY
>few|TRBV7-2|TRBJ1-2
ASSFGQGNGYT
>-|TRBV27|TRBJ1-4
ASGWRGGEKLF
>many|TRBV20-1|TRBJ1-1
SAADRGLTEAF
>-|TRBV5-1|TRBJ2-7
ASSLIAEGGHEQY
>few|TRBV20-1|TRBJ2-1
SARGWLSLNEQF
>-|TRBV15|TRBJ2-1
ATSRFIPGGVEQF
>-|TRBV11-2|TRBJ1-1
ASSPQRGMNTEAF